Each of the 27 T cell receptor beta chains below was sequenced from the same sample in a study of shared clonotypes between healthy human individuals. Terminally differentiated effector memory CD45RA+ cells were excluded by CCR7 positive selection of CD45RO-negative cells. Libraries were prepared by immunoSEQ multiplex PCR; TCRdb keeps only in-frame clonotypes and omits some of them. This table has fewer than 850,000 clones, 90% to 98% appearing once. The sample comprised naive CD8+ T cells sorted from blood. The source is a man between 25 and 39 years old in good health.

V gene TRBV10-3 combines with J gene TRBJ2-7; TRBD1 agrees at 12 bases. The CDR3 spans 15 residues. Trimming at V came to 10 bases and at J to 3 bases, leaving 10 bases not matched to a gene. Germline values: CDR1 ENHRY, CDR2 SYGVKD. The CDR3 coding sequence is TGTGCCACGCTCGAGGGACAGGGGGCCGACTACGAGCAGTACTTC. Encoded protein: CATLEGQGADYEQYF.

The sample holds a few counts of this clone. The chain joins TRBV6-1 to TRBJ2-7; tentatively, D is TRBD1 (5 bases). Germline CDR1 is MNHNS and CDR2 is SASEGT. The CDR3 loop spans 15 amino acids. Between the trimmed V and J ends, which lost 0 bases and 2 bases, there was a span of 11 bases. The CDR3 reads CASSEAAGRAYEQYF. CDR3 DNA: TGTGCCAGCAGTGAAGCAGCCGGCAGGGCCTACGAGCAGTACTTC.

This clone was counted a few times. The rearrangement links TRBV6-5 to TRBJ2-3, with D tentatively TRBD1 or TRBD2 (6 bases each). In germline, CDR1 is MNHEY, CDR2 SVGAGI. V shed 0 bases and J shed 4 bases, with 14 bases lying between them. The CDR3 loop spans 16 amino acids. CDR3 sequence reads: CASSYSGGGPADTQYF. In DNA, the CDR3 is TGTGCCAGCAGTTACTCAGGAGGGGGGCCCGCAGATACGCAGTATTTT.

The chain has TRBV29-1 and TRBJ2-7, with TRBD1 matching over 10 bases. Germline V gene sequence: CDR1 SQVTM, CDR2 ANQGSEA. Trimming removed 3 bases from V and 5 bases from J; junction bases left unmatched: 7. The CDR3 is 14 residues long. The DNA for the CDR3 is TGCAGCGTTGAGGGGGACAGGGGATACGACGAGCAGTACTTC. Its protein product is CSVEGDRGYDEQYF.

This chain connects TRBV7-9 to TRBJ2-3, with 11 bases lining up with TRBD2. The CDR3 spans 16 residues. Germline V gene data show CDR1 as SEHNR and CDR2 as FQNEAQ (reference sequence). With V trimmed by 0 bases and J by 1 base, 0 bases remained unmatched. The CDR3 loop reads CASSLATSGGTDTQYF. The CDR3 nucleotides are TGTGCCAGCAGCTTAGCGACTAGCGGGGGCACAGATACGCAGTATTTT. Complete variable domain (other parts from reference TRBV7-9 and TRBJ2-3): DTGVSQNPRHKITKRGQNVTFRCDPISEHNRLYWYRQTLGQGPEFLTYFQNEAQLEKSRLLSDRFSAERPKGSFSTLEIQRTEQGDSAMYLCASSLATSGGTDTQYFGPGTRLTVL.

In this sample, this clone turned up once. The CDR3 bases are TGTGCCACCAGCAGAGGGACTAGCGGGTACAATGAGCAGTTCTTC. This translates into CATSRGTSGYNEQFF. The chain recombines TRBV15 with TRBJ2-1; TRBD2 matches at 11 bases. In germline, CDR1 is LNHNV, CDR2 YYDKDF (reference sequence). J gave up 4 bases and V 1 base, and 0 bases lay outside the gene matches. CDR3 size: 15 residues.

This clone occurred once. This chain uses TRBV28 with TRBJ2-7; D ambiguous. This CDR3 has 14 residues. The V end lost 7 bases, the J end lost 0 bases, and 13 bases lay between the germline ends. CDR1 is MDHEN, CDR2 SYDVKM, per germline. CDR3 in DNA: TGTGCCAGCACCCACCGAGGCAACTCCTACGAGCAGTACTTC. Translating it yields CASTHRGNSYEQYF.

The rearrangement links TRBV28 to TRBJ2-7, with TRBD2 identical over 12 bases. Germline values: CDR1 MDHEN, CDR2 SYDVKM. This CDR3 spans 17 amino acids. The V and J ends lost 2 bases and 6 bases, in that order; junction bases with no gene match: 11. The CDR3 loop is CASSLPGRLAGAAEQYF. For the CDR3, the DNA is TGTGCCAGCAGTTTACCAGGTCGACTAGCGGGAGCGGCCGAGCAGTACTTC.

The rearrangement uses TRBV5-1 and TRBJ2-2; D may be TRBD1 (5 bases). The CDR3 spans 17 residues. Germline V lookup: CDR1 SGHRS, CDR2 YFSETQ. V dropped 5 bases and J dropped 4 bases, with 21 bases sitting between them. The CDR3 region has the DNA TGCGCCAGCAGTCTACAGGCCGTCATGACGGGCACCGGGGAGCTGTTTTTT. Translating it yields CASSLQAVMTGTGELFF.

The CDR3 DNA reads TGTGCCAGCAGCCCTCTCGCGGTCCAAGAAGAGACCCAGTACTTC. Amino acid sequence: CASSPLAVQEETQYF. The chain joins TRBV11-2 to TRBJ2-5; D not resolved. The CDR3 sequence is 15 residues long. V was trimmed by 5 bases and J by 3 bases, leaving 16 bases between them. Per the germline V gene, CDR1 is SGHAT and CDR2 is FQNNGV.

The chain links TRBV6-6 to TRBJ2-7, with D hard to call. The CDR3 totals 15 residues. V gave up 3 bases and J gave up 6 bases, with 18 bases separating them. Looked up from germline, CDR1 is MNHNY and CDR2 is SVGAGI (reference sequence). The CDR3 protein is CASSYRPREISEQYF. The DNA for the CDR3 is TGTGCCAGCAGTTATAGGCCTAGGGAAATTAGCGAGCAGTACTTC.

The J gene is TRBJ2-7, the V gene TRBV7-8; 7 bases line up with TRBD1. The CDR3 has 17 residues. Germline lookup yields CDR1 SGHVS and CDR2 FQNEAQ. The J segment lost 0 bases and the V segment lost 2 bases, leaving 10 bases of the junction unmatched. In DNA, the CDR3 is TGTGCCAGCAGCTTACCACGACAGGGCCGTAGCTCCTACGAGCAGTACTTC. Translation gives CASSLPRQGRSSYEQYF. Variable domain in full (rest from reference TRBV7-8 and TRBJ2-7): GAGVSQSPRYKVAKRGQDVALRCDPISGHVSLFWYQQALGQGPEFLTYFQNEAQLDKSGLPSDRFFAERPEGSVSTLKIQRTQQEDSAVYLCASSLPRQGRSSYEQYFGPGTRLTVT.

The CDR3 sequence is CASKPGQVNAGELFF. The CDR3 DNA sequence: TGCGCCAGTAAACCGGGACAGGTTAACGCCGGGGAGCTGTTTTTT. The chain carries TRBV5-1 and TRBJ2-2, with 8 bases aligning to TRBD1. The ends lost 8 bases at V and 6 bases at J; junction bases unmatched: 12. This CDR3 comprises 15 residues. CDR1 is SGHRS and CDR2 is YFSETQ in the germline V gene.

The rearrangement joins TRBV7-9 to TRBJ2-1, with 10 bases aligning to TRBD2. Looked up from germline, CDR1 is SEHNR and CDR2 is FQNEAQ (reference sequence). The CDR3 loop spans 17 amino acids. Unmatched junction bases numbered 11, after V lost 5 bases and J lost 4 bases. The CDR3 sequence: CASSPTLTSGTYNEQFF. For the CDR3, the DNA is TGTGCCAGCAGCCCCACCCTCACTAGCGGGACTTACAATGAGCAGTTCTTC.

The CDR3 spells CASSSATSGSDREQFF. The CDR3 DNA reads TGTGCCAGCAGCTCCGCGACTAGCGGGAGTGATCGGGAGCAGTTCTTC. The chain combines TRBV7-8 with TRBJ2-1, with 12 bases lining up with TRBD2. Germline CDR1 SGHVS, CDR2 FQNEAQ. The CDR3 loop spans 16 amino acids. Losses at the gene ends were 4 bases for V and 10 bases for J; bases not matched to a gene: 11.

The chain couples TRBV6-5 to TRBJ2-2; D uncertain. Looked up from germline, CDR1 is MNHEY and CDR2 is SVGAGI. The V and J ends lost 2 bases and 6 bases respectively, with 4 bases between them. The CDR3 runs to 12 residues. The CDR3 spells CASSYMSGELFF. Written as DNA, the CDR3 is TGTGCCAGCAGTTACATGTCCGGGGAGCTGTTTTTT.

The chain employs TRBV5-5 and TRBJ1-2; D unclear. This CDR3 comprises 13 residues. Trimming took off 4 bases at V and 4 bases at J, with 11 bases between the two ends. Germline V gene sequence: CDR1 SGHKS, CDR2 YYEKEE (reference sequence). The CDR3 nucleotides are TGTGCCAGCAGCCCCAGCGTGGTCTATGGCTACACCTTC. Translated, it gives CASSPSVVYGYTF.

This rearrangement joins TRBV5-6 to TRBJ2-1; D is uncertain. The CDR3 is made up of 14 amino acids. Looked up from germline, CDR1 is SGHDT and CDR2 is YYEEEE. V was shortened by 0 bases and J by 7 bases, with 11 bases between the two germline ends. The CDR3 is CASSLDLDGNEQFF. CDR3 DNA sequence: TGTGCCAGCAGCTTGGACTTAGATGGGAATGAGCAGTTCTTC. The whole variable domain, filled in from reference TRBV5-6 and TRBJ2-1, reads DAGVTQSPTHLIKTRGQQVTLRCSPKSGHDTVSWYQQALGQGPQFIFQYYEEEERQRGNFPDRFSGHQFPNYSSELNVNALLLGDSALYLCASSLDLDGNEQFFGPGTRLTVL.

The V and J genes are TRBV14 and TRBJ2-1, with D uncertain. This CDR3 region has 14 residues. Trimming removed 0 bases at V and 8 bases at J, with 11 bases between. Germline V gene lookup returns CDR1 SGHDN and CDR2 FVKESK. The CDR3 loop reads CASSQEVGSDEQFF. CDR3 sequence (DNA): TGTGCCAGCAGCCAAGAAGTCGGGTCAGATGAGCAGTTCTTC.

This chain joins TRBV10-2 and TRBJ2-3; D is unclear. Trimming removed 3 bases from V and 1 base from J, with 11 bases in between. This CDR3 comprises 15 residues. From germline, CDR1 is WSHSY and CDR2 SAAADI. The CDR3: CASSDPQSGTDTQYF. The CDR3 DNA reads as TGCGCCAGCAGTGACCCCCAGAGCGGCACAGATACGCAGTATTTT.

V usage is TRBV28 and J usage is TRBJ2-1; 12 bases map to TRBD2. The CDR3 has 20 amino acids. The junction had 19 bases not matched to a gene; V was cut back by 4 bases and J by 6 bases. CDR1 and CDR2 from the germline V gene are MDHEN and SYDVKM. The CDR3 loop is CASSSGREPTTSGSFNEQFF. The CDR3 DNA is TGTGCCAGCAGTTCGGGTCGGGAGCCGACGACTAGCGGGAGTTTCAATGAGCAGTTCTTC. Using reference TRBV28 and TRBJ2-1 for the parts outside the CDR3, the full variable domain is DVKVTQSSRYLVKRTGEKVFLECVQDMDHENMFWYRQDPGLGLRLIYFSYDVKMKEKGDIPEGYSVSREKKERFSLILESASTNQTSMYLCASSSGREPTTSGSFNEQFFGPGTRLTVL.

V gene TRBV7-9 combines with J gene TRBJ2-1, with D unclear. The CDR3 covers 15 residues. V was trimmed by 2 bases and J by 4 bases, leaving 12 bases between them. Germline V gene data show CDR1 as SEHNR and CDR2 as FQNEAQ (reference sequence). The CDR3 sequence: CASSLPTAGYNEQFF. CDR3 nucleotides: TGTGCCAGCAGCTTACCGACCGCAGGTTACAATGAGCAGTTCTTC.

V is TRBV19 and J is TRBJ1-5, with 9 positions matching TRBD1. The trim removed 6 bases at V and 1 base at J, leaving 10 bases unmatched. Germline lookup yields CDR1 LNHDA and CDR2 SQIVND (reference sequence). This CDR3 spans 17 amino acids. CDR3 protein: CASRHPGQGRSNQPQHF. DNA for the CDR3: TGTGCCAGTAGGCATCCGGGACAGGGTAGAAGCAATCAGCCCCAGCATTTT.

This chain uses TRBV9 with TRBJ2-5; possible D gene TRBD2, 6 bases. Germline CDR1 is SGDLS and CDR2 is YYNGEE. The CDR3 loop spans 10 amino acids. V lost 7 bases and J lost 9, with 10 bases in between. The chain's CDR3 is CASGRDAQYF. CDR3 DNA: TGTGCCAGCGGGCGGGATGCCCAGTACTTC.

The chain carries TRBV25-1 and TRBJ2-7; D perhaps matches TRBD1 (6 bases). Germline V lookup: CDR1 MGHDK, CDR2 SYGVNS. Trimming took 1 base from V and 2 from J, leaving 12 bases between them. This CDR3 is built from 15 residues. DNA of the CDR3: TGTGCCAGCAGTGAATCCCACAGGGTAACCTACGAGCAGTACTTC. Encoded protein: CASSESHRVTYEQYF.

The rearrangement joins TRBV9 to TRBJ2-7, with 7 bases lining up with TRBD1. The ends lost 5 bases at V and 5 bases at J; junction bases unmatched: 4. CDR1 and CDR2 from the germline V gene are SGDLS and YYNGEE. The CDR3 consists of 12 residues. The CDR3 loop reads CASSDRVNEQYF. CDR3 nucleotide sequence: TGTGCCAGCAGTGACAGGGTTAACGAGCAGTACTTC.

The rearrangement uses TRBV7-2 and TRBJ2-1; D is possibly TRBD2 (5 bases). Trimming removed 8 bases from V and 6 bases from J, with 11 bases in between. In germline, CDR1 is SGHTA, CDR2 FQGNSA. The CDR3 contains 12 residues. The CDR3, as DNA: TGTGCCAGCTCCGGGAATGCCAATGAGCAGTTCTTC. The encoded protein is CASSGNANEQFF.